A selection of T cell receptor beta chains follows, all from one sample in a study of cytomegalovirus exposure and HLA in healthy donors. Libraries were prepared by immunoSEQ multiplex PCR; TCRdb keeps only in-frame clonotypes and omits some of them. The sample includes roughly 130,000 clones, roughly 80% seen only once; the top ten take 3% to 3.5%. Sequences were obtained from PBMCs. The origin of the receptors is a male donor in good health and CMV-seronegative. CDR3s include the opening cysteine and the closing phenylalanine or tryptophan. The D gene is left open where the match is weak. Size tells how often a clone was seen (once, few, many) or the class of an expanded clone, and some rows leave it out.

v_gene,abundance,d_gene,j_gene,CDR3nt,CDR3aa
TRBV5-6,.,.,TRBJ1-2,TGTGCCAGCAGCCGGGGGGCAGGTGGCTACACCTTC,CASSRGAGGYTF
TRBV7-2,.,.,TRBJ1-1,TGTGCCAGCAGCTACAACGTCCCCACTGAAGCTTTCTTT,CASSYNVPTEAFF
TRBV7-3,.,.,TRBJ2-5,TGTGCCAGCAGCTTAACCCACAGGGCCGGCGAGACCCAGTACTTC,CASSLTHRAGETQYF
TRBV7-9,.,.,TRBJ1-1,TGTTCCAGCAGCTTAGGAGAGGAAGCTTTCTTT,CSSSLGEEAFF
TRBV5-1,once,.,TRBJ2-1,TGCGCCAGCAGCTCCCCACACCACAGGGAAAATGAGCAGTTCTTC,CASSSPHHRENEQFF
TRBV30,few,.,TRBJ1-5,TGTGCCTGGAGGTCGGATCGACGGGAGCCCCAGCATTTT,CAWRSDRREPQHF
TRBV6-1,.,.,TRBJ1-5,TGTGCCAGCAGGCCGCAGGGTTTTGGTCAGCCCCAGCATTTT,CASRPQGFGQPQHF
TRBV2,.,TRBD1,TRBJ1-4,TGTGCCAGCTTCAGGGGGAAAGATGAAAAACTGTTTTTT,CASFRGKDEKLFF
TRBV14,.,.,TRBJ1-1,TGTGCCAGCAGCCAAGCACACCTCTACACTGAAGCTTTCTTT,CASSQAHLYTEAFF
TRBV4-3,.,TRBD2,TRBJ2-1,TGCGCCAGCAGCCAAGCTAGCGGGGGGCCTTACAATGAGCAGTTCTTC,CASSQASGGPYNEQFF
TRBV4-3,few,.,TRBJ2-1,TGCGCCAGCAGCCGGACTGGAGCGGCCTACAATGAGCAGTTCTTC,CASSRTGAAYNEQFF
TRBV5-1,.,.,TRBJ2-1,TGCGCCAGCAGCTTGGATGGGACTGGGCTGTACAATGAGCAGTTCTTC,CASSLDGTGLYNEQFF
TRBV29-1,.,TRBD2,TRBJ2-1,TGCAGCGCACCTAAACTAGCGGGAGGCAATGAGCAGTTCTTC,CSAPKLAGGNEQFF
TRBV5-5,few,TRBD2,TRBJ2-1,TGTGCCAGCAGGCCCGGGACTAGCGGTTTAAACTCCTACAATGAGCAGTTCTTC,CASRPGTSGLNSYNEQFF
TRBV10-2,.,TRBD1,TRBJ2-6,TGCGCCAGCTCGAGGGACAGGGGTTCTTTGGCCAACGGCCTGACTTTC,CASSRDRGSLANGLTF
TRBV5-8,.,.,TRBJ1-3,TGTGCCAGCAGCTTGGACAGGGCGGTTGGAAACACCATATATTTT,CASSLDRAVGNTIYF
TRBV18,once,TRBD1,TRBJ1-1,TGTGCCAGCTCACCTGGGGGACAGGACACTGAAGCTTTCTTT,CASSPGGQDTEAFF
TRBV6-1,.,TRBD1,TRBJ2-3,TGTGCCAGCAGTGGGACAGGTGTGACAGATACGCAGTATTTT,CASSGTGVTDTQYF
TRBV28,.,TRBD1,TRBJ2-7,TGTGCCAGCAGACCAGACAGGGTACCCTACGAGCAGTACTTC,CASRPDRVPYEQYF
TRBV2,.,.,TRBJ1-2,TGTGCCAGCATCAAGAACCGGGACACAACACAATCCATGAGGGGCTACACCTTC,CASIKNRDTTQSMRGYTF
TRBV5-1,few,.,TRBJ1-1,TGCGCCAGCAGAACCAGGTCGAACACTGAAGCTTTCTTT,CASRTRSNTEAFF
TRBV5-1,.,TRBD2,TRBJ2-1,TGCGCCAGCAGACCTAGCGGGAGTAGGCATGAGCAGTTCTTC,CASRPSGSRHEQFF
TRBV7-6,.,TRBD1,TRBJ2-1,TGTGCCAGCAGCTTAGAACAGGGGGACAATGAGCAGTTCTTC,CASSLEQGDNEQFF
TRBV5-5,.,.,TRBJ2-5,TGTGCCAGCAGCTTGGCAACTAGCTTGGAGACCCAGTACTTC,CASSLATSLETQYF
TRBV9,.,.,TRBJ1-3,TGTGCCAGCAGCGTGCGAGGGGGGGGACTTAGCTCTGGAAACACCATATATTTT,CASSVRGGGLSSGNTIYF
TRBV5-5,.,TRBD1,TRBJ1-6,TGTGCCAGCAGCTCACCGGGACAGGGTCTTTCACCCCTCCACTTT,CASSSPGQGLSPLHF
TRBV28,.,TRBD2,TRBJ2-2,TGTGCCAGCAGCCACTGGACTAGCGGGACTAAGGGGAACACCGGGGAGCTGTTTTTT,CASSHWTSGTKGNTGELFF
TRBV28,.,TRBD2,TRBJ2-2,TGTGCCAGCACCTGGGGGGGAGGCACCGGGGAGCTGTTTTTT,CASTWGGGTGELFF
TRBV7-9,.,TRBD1,TRBJ2-2,TGTGCCAGCAGCTTCCCTCGACAGGGGGGATTCACCGGGGAGCTGTTTTTT,CASSFPRQGGFTGELFF
TRBV30,.,.,TRBJ2-3,TGTGCCTGGTGGACAGTCTCAGATACGCAGTATTTT,CAWWTVSDTQYF
TRBV7-2,.,TRBD2,TRBJ2-7,TGTGCCAGCAGCCCGTGGACTAGCGGGAGCGAGCAGTACTTC,CASSPWTSGSEQYF
TRBV7-2,.,.,TRBJ2-3,TGTGCCAGCAGCTTAGTTTTGGTGACTACAAGTGATACGCAGTATTTT,CASSLVLVTTSDTQYF
TRBV6-5,.,TRBD1,TRBJ1-2,TGTGCCAGCAGGAAGGGACAGTTCTACTATGGCTACACCTTC,CASRKGQFYYGYTF
TRBV7-2,.,TRBD2,TRBJ2-1,TGTGCCAGCAGCTTACTAAGGCGGGGGGGCCACAATGAGCAGTTCTTC,CASSLLRRGGHNEQFF
TRBV6-1,.,.,TRBJ2-1,TGTGCCAGCAGCCAGGTTGAACACAATGAGCAGTTCTTC,CASSQVEHNEQFF
TRBV11-1,.,.,TRBJ2-1,TGTGCCAGCAGCTTAGAAGACAGGTACAATGAGCAGTTCTTC,CASSLEDRYNEQFF
TRBV7-9,.,TRBD1,TRBJ1-1,TGTTCCAGCAGCCCTAAGGGACAGGGGGCGTTTAACACTGAAGCTTTCTTT,CSSSPKGQGAFNTEAFF
TRBV5-1,.,.,TRBJ2-3,TGCGCCAGCAGCTTGGTGGCAGCGACAGATACGCAGTATTTT,CASSLVAATDTQYF
TRBV7-9,few,TRBD1,TRBJ2-7,TGTGCCAGCAGCGAGAAGACAGGGGGCGAGCAGTACTTC,CASSEKTGGEQYF
TRBV10-2,.,TRBD1,TRBJ2-1,TGCGCCAGCAGGGACAGGGGGTACAATGAGCAGTTCTTC,CASRDRGYNEQFF
TRBV7-2,.,.,TRBJ1-2,TGTGCCAGCAGCGAGACAGAACATGGCTACACCTTC,CASSETEHGYTF
TRBV28,.,.,TRBJ2-3,TGTGCCAGCAGTCCGGTACGGACAGATACGCAGTATTTT,CASSPVRTDTQYF
TRBV7-9,.,.,TRBJ2-2,TGTGCCAGCAGCCTCATCCAGCGACAGAAACCGTGGGAGCTGTTTTTT,CASSLIQRQKPWELFF
TRBV5-1,.,TRBD2,TRBJ2-3,TGCGCCAGCAGCTTGGCCGGGGGGGTGAGCGCAGATACGCAGTATTTT,CASSLAGGVSADTQYF
TRBV25-1,few,.,TRBJ1-1,TGTGCCAGCAGCTGGGGGGGACCCGGAGCTTTCTTT,CASSWGGPGAFF
TRBV27,.,TRBD2,TRBJ2-5,TGTGCCAGCAGTCAGCTAGCGGGTCAAGAGACCCAGTACTTC,CASSQLAGQETQYF
TRBV4-2,.,.,TRBJ2-7,TGTGCCAGCAGCCAAGATGTTAGGGGGGGGGCGGGTGAGCAGTACTTC,CASSQDVRGGAGEQYF
TRBV9,.,.,TRBJ1-4,TGTGCCAGCAGCCCCCGGTTAACGGATGAAAAACTGTTTTTT,CASSPRLTDEKLFF
TRBV25-1,.,TRBD1,TRBJ2-7,TGTGCCAGCAGTGTAAACAGGGGGGCGGGCTACGAGCAGTACTTC,CASSVNRGAGYEQYF
TRBV5-4,.,.,TRBJ2-3,TGTGCCAGCAGGATGCTTTCTGGGAGGAGGTCAGATACGCAGTATTTT,CASRMLSGRRSDTQYF
TRBV28,.,TRBD1,TRBJ2-4,TGTGCCAGCAGTACCCTCCGACAGGGGGCTATTTTGAACATTCAGTACTTC,CASSTLRQGAILNIQYF
TRBV15,.,TRBD1,TRBJ1-5,TGTGCCACCAGCAGAGTCCAACCGACAGGGGGCATTTTTGGTCAGCCCCAGCATTTT,CATSRVQPTGGIFGQPQHF
TRBV19,.,.,TRBJ1-5,TGTGCCCGCAGAAGGGGGGGGCGCGGCAATCAGCCCCAGCATTTT,CARRRGGRGNQPQHF
TRBV5-4,.,.,TRBJ2-3,TGTGCCAGCAGCTCGCGGGTAGGCGGCACAGATACGCAGTATTTT,CASSSRVGGTDTQYF
TRBV2,few,TRBD1,TRBJ1-1,TGTGCCGGGGGGACAGTATGGAACACTGAAGCTTTCTTT,CAGGTVWNTEAFF